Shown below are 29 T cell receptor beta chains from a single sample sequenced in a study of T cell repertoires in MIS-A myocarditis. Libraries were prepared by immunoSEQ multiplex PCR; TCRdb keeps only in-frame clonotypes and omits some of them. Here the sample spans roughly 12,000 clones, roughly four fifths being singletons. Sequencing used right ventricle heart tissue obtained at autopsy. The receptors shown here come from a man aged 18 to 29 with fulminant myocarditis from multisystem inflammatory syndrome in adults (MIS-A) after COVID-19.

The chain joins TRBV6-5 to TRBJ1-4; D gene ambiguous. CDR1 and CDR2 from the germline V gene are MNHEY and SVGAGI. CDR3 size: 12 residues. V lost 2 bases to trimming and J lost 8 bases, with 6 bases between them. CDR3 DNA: TGTGCCAGCAGTTACGAGGGAGAAAAACTGTTTTTT. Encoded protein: CASSYEGEKLFF.

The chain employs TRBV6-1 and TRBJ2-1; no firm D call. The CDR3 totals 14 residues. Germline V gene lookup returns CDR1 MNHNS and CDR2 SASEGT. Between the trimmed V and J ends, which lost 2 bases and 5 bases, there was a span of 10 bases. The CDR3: CASSELRVDNEQFF. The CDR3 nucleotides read TGTGCCAGCAGTGAATTACGGGTAGACAATGAGCAGTTCTTC.

CDR3 loop: CASSEAVSTHRQPQHF. CDR3 coding DNA: TGTGCCAGCAGTGAAGCGGTGAGTACACACCGTCAGCCCCAGCATTTT. The chain has TRBV6-1 and TRBJ1-5; D call uncertain. This CDR3 has 16 residues. Germline V gene data show CDR1 as MNHNS and CDR2 as SASEGT. V was trimmed by 0 bases and J by 6 bases, leaving 15 bases between them.

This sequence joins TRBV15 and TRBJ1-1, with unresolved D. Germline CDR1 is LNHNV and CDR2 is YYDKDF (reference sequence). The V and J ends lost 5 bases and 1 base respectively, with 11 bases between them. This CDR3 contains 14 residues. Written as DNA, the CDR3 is TGTGCCACCAGCGGAACCGGGAAGAACACTGAAGCTTTCTTT. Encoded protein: CATSGTGKNTEAFF.

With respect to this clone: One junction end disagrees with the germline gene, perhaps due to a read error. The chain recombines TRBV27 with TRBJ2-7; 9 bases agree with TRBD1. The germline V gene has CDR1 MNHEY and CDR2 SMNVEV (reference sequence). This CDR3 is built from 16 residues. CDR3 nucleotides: TGTGCCAGCAGATTATCTTTTGGGACAGGGACCTACGAGCAGTACTTC. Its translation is CASRLSFGTGTYEQYF.

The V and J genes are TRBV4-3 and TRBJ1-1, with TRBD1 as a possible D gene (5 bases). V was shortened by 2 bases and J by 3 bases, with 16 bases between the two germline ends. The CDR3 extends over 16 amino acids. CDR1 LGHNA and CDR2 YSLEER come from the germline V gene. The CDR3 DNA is TGCGCCAGCAGCCAAATGTGGGGGAGGGCGTACACTGAAGCTTTCTTT. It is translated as CASSQMWGRAYTEAFF.

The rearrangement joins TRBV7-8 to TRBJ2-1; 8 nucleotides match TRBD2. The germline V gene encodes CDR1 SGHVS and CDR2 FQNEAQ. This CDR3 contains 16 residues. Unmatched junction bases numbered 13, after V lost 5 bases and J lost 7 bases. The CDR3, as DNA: TGTGCCAGCAGCCTTCGTGGTTATAGCGGGACTAATGAGCAGTTCTTC. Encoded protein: CASSLRGYSGTNEQFF.

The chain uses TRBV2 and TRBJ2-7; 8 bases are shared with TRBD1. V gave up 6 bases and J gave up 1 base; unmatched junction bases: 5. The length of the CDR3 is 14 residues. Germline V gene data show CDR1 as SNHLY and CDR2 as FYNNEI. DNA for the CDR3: TGTGCCAGCAGGACAGGGGCCCTATCCTACGAGCAGTACTTC. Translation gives CASRTGALSYEQYF.

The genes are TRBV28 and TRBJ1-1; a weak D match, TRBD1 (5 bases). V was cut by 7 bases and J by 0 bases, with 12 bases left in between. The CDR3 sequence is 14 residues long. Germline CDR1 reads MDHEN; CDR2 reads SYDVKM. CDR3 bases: TGTGCCAGCATTAGGGGTGACTTGAACACTGAAGCTTTCTTT. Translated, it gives CASIRGDLNTEAFF.

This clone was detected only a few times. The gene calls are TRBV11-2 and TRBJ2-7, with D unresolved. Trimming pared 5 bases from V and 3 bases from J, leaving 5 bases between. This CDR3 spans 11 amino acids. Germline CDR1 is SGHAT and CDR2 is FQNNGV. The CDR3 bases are TGTGCCAGCAGCCGAAACTACGAGCAGTACTTC. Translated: CASSRNYEQYF. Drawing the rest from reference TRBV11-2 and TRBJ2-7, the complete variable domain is EAGVAQSPRYKIIEKRQSVAFWCNPISGHATLYWYQQILGQGPKLLIQFQNNGVVDDSQLPKDRFSAERLKGVDSTLKIQPAKLEDSAVYLCASSRNYEQYFGPGTRLTVT.

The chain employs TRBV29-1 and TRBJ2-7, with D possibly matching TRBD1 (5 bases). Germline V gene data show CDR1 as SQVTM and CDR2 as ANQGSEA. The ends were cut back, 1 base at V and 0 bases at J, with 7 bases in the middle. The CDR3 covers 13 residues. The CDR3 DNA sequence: TGCAGCGTTGAAGTGCAGGGCTCCTACGAGCAGTACTTC. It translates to CSVEVQGSYEQYF.

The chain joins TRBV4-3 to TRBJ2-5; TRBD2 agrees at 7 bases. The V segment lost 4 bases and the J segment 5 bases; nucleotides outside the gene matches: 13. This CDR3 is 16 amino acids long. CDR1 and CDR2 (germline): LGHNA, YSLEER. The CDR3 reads CASSLHLSDGGETQYF. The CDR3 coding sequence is TGCGCCAGCAGCCTCCACCTATCAGACGGGGGGGAGACCCAGTACTTC.

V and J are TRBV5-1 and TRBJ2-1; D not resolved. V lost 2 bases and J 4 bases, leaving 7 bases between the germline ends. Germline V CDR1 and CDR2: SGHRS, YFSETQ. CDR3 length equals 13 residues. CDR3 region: CASSFEIYNEQFF. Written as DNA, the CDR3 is TGCGCCAGCAGCTTCGAAATTTACAATGAGCAGTTCTTC.

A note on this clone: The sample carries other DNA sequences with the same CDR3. The CDR3 protein is CASSLDRTGGLHF. CDR3 sequence (DNA): TGTGCCAGCAGCTTAGATCGGACGGGTGGCCTCCACTTT. V is TRBV7-2 and J is TRBJ1-6; D is unclear. Germline CDR1 is SGHTA and CDR2 is FQGNSA. The CDR3 is made up of 13 amino acids. Trimming cost V 1 base and J 15 bases, with 13 bases left between them. The complete variable domain, with remaining parts taken from reference TRBV7-2 and TRBJ1-6, reads GAGVSQSPSNKVTEKGKDVELRCDPISGHTALYWYRQSLGQGLEFLIYFQGNSAPDKSGLPSDRFSAERTGGSVSTLTIQRTQQEDSAVYLCASSLDRTGGLHFGNGTRLTVT.

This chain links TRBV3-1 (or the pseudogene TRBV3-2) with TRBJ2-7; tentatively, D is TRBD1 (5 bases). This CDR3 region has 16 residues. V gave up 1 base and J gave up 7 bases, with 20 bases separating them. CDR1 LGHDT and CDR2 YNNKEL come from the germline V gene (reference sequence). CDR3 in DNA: TGTGCCAGCAGCCAAGGAACCCGTCAGGGTTTGTTTGAGCAGTACTTC. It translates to CASSQGTRQGLFEQYF.

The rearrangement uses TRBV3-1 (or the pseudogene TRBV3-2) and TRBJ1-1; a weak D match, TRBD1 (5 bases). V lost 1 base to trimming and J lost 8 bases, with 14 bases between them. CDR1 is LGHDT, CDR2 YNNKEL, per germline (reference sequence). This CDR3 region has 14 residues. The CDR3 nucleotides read TGTGCCAGCAGCCAAGGGGGCCCCCGCCGGGAAGCTTTCTTT. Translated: CASSQGGPRREAFF.

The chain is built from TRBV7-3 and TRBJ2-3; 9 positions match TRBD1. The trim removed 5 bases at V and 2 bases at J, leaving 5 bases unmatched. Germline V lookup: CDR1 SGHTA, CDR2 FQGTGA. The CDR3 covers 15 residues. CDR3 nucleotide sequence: TGTGCCAGCAGCCGTTGGGACAGGGTCACAGATACGCAGTATTTT. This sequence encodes CASSRWDRVTDTQYF.

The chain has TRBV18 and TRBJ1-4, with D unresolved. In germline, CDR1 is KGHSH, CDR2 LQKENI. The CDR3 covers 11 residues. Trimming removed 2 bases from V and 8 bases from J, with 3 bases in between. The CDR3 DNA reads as TGTGCCAGCTCACCATCCGAAAAACTGTTTTTT. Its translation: CASSPSEKLFF. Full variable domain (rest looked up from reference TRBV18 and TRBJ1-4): NAGVMQNPRHLVRRRGQEARLRCSPMKGHSHVYWYRQLPEEGLKFMVYLQKENIIDESGMPKERFSAEFPKEGPSILRIQQVVRGDSAAYFCASSPSEKLFFGSGTQLSVL.

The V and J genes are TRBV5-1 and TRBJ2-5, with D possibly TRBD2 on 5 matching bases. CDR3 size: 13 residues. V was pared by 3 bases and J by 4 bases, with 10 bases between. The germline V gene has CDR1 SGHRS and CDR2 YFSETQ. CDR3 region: CASSWSRGETQYF. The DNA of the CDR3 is TGCGCCAGCAGCTGGAGCCGGGGAGAGACCCAGTACTTC.

The CDR3 spells CASRGGLLNTEAFF. For the CDR3, the DNA is TGTGCCAGTCGTGGGGGACTTTTGAACACTGAAGCTTTCTTT. The J gene is TRBJ1-1, the V gene TRBV27; maybe TRBD1 (5 bases). Germline CDR1 MNHEY, CDR2 SMNVEV (reference sequence). With 9 bases removed from V and 0 bases from J, the gap between germline ends came to 14 bases. The CDR3 extends over 14 amino acids.

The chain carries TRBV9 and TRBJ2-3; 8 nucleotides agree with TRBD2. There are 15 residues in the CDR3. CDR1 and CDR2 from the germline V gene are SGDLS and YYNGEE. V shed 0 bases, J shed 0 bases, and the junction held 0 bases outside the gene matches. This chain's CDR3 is CASSVGLASTDTQYF. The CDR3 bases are TGTGCCAGCAGCGTAGGACTAGCGAGCACAGATACGCAGTATTTT.

The CDR3 loop reads CAWSVGTSGVSQYF. DNA for the CDR3: TGTGCCTGGAGTGTCGGGACTAGCGGGGTCTCCCAGTATTTT. This rearrangement joins TRBV30 to TRBJ2-3; TRBD2 matches at 13 bases. The germline V gene encodes CDR1 GTSNPN and CDR2 SVGIG (reference sequence). J gave up 12 bases and V 0 bases, and 6 bases lay outside the gene matches. The CDR3 is made up of 14 amino acids.

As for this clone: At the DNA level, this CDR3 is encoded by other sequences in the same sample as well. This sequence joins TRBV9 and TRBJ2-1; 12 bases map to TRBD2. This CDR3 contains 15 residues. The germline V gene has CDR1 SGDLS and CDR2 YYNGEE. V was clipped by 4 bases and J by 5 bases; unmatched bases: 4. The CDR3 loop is CASSLLAGGDNEQFF. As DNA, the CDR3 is TGTGCCAGCAGCTTACTAGCGGGGGGCGACAATGAGCAGTTCTTC. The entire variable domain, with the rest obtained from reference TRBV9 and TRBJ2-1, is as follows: DSGVTQTPKHLITATGQRVTLRCSPRSGDLSVYWYQQSLDQGLQFLIQYYNGEERAKGNILERFSAQQFPDLHSELNLSSLELGDSALYFCASSLLAGGDNEQFFGPGTRLTVL.

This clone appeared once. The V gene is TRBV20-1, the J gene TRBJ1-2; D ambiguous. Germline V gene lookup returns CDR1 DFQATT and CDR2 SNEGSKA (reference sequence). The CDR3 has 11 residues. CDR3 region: CSAPAPRGYTF. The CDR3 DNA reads TGCAGCGCCCCGGCCCCTCGGGGCTACACCTTC.

The CDR3 sequence: CASSLAVTGYGYTF. CDR3 bases: TGTGCCAGCAGCTTAGCGGTGACAGGGTACGGCTACACCTTC. The chain employs TRBV7-9 and TRBJ1-2; 7 bases align to TRBD1. This CDR3 contains 14 residues. Per germline, CDR1 SEHNR and CDR2 FQNEAQ (reference sequence). Trimming removed 0 bases from V and 8 bases from J; junction bases left unmatched: 6.

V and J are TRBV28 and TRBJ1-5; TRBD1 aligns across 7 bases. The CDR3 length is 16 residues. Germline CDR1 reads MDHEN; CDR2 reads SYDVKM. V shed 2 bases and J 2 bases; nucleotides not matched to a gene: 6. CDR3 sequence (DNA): TGTGCCAGCAGTTTAGCGACAGGGCGTGGCAATCAGCCCCAGCATTTT. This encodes CASSLATGRGNQPQHF. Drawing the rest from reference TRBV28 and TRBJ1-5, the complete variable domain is DVKVTQSSRYLVKRTGEKVFLECVQDMDHENMFWYRQDPGLGLRLIYFSYDVKMKEKGDIPEGYSVSREKKERFSLILESASTNQTSMYLCASSLATGRGNQPQHFGDGTRLSIL.

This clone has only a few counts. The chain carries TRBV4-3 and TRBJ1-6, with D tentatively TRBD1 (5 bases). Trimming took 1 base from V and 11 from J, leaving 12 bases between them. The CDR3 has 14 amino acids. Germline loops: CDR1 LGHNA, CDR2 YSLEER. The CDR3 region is CASSQGQGSAPLHF. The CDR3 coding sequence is TGCGCCAGCAGCCAAGGGCAGGGCAGCGCACCCCTCCACTTT.

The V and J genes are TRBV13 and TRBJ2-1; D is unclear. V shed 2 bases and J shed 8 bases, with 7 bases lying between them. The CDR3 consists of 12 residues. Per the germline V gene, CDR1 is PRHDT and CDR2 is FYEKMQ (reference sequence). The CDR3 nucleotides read TGTGCCAGCAGCTTACTAGTCGATGAGCAGTTCTTC. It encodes CASSLLVDEQFF. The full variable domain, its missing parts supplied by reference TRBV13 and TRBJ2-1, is AAGVIQSPRHLIKEKRETATLKCYPIPRHDTVYWYQQGPGQDPQFLISFYEKMQSDKGSIPDRFSAQQFSDYHSELNMSSLELGDSALYFCASSLLVDEQFFGPGTRLTVL.

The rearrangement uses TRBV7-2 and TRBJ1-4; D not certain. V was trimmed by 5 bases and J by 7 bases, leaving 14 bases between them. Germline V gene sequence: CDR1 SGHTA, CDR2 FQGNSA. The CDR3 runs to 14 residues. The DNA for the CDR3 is TGTGCCAGCAGCCCTCGTGTGGCCGGTGAAAAACTGTTTTTT. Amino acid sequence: CASSPRVAGEKLFF.